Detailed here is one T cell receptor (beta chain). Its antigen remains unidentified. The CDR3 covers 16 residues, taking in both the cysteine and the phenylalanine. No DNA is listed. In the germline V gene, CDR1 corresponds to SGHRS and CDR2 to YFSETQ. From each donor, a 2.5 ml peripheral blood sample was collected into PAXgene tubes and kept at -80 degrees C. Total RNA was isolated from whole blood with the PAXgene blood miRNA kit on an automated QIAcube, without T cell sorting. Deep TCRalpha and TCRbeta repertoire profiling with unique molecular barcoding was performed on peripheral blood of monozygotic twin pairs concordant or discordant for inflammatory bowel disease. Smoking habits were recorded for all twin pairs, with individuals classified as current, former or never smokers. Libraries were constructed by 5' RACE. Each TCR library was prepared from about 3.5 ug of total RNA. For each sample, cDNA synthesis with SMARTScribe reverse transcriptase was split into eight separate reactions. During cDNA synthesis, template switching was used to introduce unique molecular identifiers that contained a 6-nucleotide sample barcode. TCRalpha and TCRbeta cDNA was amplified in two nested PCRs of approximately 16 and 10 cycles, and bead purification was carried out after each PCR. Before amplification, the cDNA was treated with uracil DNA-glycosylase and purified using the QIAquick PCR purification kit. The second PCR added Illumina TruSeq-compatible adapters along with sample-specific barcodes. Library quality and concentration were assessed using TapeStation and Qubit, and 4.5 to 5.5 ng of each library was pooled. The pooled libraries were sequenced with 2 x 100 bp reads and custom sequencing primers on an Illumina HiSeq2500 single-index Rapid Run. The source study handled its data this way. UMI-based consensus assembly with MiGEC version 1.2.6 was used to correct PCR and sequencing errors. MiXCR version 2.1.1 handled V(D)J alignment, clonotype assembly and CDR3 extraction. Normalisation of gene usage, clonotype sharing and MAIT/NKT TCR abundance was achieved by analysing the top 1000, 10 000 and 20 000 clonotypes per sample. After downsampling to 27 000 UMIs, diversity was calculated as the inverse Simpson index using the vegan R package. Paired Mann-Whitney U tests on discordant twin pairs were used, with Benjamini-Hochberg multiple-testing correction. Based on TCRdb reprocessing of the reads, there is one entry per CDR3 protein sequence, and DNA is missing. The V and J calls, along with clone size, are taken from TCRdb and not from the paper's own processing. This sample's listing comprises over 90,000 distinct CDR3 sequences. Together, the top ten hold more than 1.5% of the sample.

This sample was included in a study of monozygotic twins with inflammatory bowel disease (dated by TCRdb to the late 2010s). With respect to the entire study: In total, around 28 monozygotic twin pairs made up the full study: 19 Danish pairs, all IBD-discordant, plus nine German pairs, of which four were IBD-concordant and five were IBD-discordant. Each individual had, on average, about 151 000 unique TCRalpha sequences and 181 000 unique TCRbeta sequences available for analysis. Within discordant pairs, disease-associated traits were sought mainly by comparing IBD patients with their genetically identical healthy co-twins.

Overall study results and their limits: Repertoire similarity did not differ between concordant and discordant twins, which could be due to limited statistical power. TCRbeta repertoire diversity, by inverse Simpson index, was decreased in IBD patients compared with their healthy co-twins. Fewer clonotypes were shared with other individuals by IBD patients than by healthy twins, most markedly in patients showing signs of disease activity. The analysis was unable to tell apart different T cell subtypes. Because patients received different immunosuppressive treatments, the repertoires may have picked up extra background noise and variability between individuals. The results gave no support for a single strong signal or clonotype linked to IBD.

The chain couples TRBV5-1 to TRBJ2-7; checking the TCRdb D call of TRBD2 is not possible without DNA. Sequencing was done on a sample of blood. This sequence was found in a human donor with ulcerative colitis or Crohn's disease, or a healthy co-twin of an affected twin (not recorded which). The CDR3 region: CASSLGLAGFSYEQYF.